Here is one T cell receptor beta chain with its context. This CDR3 is built from 17 residues. The V gene's germline CDR1 is SGHRS and CDR2 YFSETQ. The V gene end was trimmed by 3 bases and the J gene end by 6 bases; junction bases not matched to a gene: 6. The data belong to a study of cytomegalovirus exposure and HLA in healthy donors. Both 60 Vbeta primers and 13 Jbeta primers went into the PCR. Profiled with immunoSEQ multiplex PCR; TCRdb holds only in-frame clones, not every one. The sample lists approximately 200,000 clones, 83% occurring once. The sequence derives from a girl aged 10 to 17 in good health and CMV-seronegative. Sequencing was carried out using PBMCs. The genes are TRBV5-1 and TRBJ2-4; 16 nucleotides match TRBD2. CDR3 loop: CASSSGTSGGAGNIQYF. CDR3 in DNA: TGCGCCAGCAGCTCTGGGACTAGCGGGGGGGCCGGAAACATTCAGTACTTC. The full variable domain, in which reference TRBV5-1 and TRBJ2-4 provide the parts outside the CDR3, is KAGVTQTPRYLIKTRGQQVTLSCSPISGHRSVSWYQQTPGQGLQFLFEYFSETQRNKGNFPGRFSGRQFSNSRSEMNVSTLELGDSALYLCASSSGTSGGAGNIQYFGAGTRLSVL.